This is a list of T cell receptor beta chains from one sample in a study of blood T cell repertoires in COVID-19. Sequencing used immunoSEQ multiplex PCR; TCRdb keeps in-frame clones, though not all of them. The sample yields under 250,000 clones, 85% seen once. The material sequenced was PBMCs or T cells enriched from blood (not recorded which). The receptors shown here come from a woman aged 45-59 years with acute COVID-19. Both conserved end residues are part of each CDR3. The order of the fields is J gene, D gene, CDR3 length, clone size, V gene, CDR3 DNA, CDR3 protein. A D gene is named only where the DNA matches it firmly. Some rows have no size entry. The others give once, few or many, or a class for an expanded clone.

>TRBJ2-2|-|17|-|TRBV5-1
TGCGCCAGCAGCTCGTCTTTGGGGACAACGAACACCGGGGAGCTGTTTTTT
CASSSSLGTTNTGELFF
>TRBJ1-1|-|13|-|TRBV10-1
TGCGCCAGCAGTGGACAGGTCAACACTGAAGCTTTCTTT
CASSGQVNTEAFF
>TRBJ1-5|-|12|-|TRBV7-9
TGTGCCAGCAGCCCGCAGGGACAGCCCCAGCATTTT
CASSPQGQPQHF
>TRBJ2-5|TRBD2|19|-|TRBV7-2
TGTGCCAGCAGCTTAGCCCACCCGAGGGCGGGGGGAAGTACGGGAACCCAGTACTTC
CASSLAHPRAGGSTGTQYF
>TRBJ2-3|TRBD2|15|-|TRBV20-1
TGCAGTGCAAGTTCTAGCGGGGGGGGCACAGATACGCAGTATTTT
CSASSSGGGTDTQYF
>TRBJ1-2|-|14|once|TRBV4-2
TGTGCCAGCAGCCAAGCGACACTAGCTCATGGCTACACCTTC
CASSQATLAHGYTF
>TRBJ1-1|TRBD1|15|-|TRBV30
TGTGCCTCTTCTACGACAGGGGGCGCGGACACTGAAGCTTTCTTT
CASSTTGGADTEAFF
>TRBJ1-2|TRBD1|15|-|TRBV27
TGTGCCAGCAGTCCTAAGACGGACAGGAGGGATGGCTACACCTTC
CASSPKTDRRDGYTF
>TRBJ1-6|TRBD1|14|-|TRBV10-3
TGTGCCATCAGTGAAGGACAGGGTCTATCACCCCTCCACTTT
CAISEGQGLSPLHF
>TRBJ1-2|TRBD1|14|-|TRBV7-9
TGTGCCAGCAGCCCAGCAACAGGGGACTATGGCTACACCTTC
CASSPATGDYGYTF
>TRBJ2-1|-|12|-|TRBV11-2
TGTGCCAGCAGCGGAACTAGCAATGAGCAGTTCTTC
CASSGTSNEQFF
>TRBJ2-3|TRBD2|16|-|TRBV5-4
TGTGCCAGCAGCTTGAAGACTAGCGGGGTGTCAGATACGCAGTATTTT
CASSLKTSGVSDTQYF
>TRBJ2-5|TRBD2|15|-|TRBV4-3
TGCGCCAGCAGCCAAGGCGGACTAGCGGAAGAGACCCAGTACTTC
CASSQGGLAEETQYF
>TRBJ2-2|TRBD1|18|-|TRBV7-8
TGTGCCAGCAGCTTAGTTGGGCGACAGGGCGCGAACACCGGGGAGCTGTTTTTT
CASSLVGRQGANTGELFF
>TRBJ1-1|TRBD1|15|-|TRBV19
TGTGCCAGTAGTACCGTGGGACAGATGAACACTGAAGCTTTCTTT
CASSTVGQMNTEAFF
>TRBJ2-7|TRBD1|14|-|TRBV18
TGTGCCAGCTCACCAGACGCAGGGGGCTACGAGCAGTACTTC
CASSPDAGGYEQYF
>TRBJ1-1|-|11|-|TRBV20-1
TGCAGTGCGTCCGGGACACTTGAAGCTTTCTTT
CSASGTLEAFF
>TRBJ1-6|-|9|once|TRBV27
TGTGCCAGCAGCTCTTACCTCCACTTT
CASSSYLHF
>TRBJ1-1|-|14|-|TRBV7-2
TGTGCCAGCAGCTTAGAGTTCACAGCCCGTCGGGCTTTCTTT
CASSLEFTARRAFF
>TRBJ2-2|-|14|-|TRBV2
TGTGCCAGCAGTGTCTCTGGGGCCGCCGGGGAGCTGTTTTTT
CASSVSGAAGELFF
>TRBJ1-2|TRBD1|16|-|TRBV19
TGTGCCAGTAGCATCCGGGACAGGGAGTGGGACTATGGCTACACCTTC
CASSIRDREWDYGYTF
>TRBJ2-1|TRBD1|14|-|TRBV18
TGTGCCAGCTCCCCCGGGACAGGGCATTGGGAGCAGTTCTTC
CASSPGTGHWEQFF